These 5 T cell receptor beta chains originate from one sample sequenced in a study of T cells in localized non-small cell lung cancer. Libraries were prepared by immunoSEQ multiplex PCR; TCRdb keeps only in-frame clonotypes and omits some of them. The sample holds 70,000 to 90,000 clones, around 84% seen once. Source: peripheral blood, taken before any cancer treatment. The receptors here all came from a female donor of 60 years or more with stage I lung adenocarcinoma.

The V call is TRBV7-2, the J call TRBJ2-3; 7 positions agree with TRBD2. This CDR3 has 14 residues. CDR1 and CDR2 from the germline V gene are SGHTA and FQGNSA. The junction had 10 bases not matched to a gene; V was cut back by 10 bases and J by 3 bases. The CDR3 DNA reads TGTGCCACCAACCCGAGCGGGGTAACAGATACGCAGTATTTT. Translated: CATNPSGVTDTQYF. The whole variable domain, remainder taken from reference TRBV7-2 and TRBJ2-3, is GAGVSQSPSNKVTEKGKDVELRCDPISGHTALYWYRQSLGQGLEFLIYFQGNSAPDKSGLPSDRFSAERTGGSVSTLTIQRTQQEDSAVYLCATNPSGVTDTQYFGPGTRLTVL.

The CDR3 DNA reads as TGTGCCAGCAGCGTGGGAGTTAAGGAGCAGTTCTTC. Its protein is CASSVGVKEQFF. The chain combines TRBV9 with TRBJ2-1, with TRBD2 as a possible D gene (5 bases). The germline V and J ends were trimmed by 2 bases and 10 bases, with 10 bases remaining between them. Germline values: CDR1 SGDLS, CDR2 YYNGEE. The CDR3 is 12 residues long. The full variable domain, in which reference TRBV9 and TRBJ2-1 provide the parts outside the CDR3, is DSGVTQTPKHLITATGQRVTLRCSPRSGDLSVYWYQQSLDQGLQFLIQYYNGEERAKGNILERFSAQQFPDLHSELNLSSLELGDSALYFCASSVGVKEQFFGPGTRLTVL.

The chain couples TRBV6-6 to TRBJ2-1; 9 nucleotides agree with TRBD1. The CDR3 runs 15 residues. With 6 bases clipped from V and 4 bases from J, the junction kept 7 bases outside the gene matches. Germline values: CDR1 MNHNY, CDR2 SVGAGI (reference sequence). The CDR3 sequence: CASRLGQGQYNEQFF. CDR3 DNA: TGTGCCAGCAGACTGGGACAGGGTCAATACAATGAGCAGTTCTTC.

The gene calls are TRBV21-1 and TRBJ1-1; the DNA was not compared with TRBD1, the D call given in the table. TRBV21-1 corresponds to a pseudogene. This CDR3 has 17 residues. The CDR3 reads CASSKKVRTGIMAEAFF. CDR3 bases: TGTGCCAGCAGCAAAAAGGTAAGGACAGGGATTATGGCTGAAGCTTTCTTT.

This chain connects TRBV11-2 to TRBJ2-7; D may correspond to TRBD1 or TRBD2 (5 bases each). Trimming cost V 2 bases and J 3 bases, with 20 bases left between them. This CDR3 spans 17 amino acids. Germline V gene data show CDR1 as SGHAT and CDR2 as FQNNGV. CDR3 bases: TGTGCCAGCAGCTTAAGGGGTATCGGGGCAGCTAACTACGAGCAGTACTTC. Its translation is CASSLRGIGAANYEQYF.